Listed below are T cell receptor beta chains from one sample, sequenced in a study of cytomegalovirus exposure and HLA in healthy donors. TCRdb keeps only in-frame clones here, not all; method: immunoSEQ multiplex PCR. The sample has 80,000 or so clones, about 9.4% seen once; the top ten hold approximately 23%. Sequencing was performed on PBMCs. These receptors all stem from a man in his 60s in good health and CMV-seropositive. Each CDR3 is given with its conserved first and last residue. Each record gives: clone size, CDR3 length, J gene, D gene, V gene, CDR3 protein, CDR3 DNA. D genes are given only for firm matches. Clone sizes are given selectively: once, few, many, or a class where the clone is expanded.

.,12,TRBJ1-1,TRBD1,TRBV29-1,CSGGQLNTEAFF,TGCAGCGGGGGACAGCTGAACACTGAAGCTTTCTTT
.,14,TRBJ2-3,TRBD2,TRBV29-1,CSVVVGTSVDTQYF,TGCAGCGTCGTGGTAGGGACTAGCGTAGATACGCAGTATTTT
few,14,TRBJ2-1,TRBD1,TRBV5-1,CASSRGQEYNEQFF,TGCGCCAGCAGCAGGGGACAGGAATACAATGAGCAGTTCTTC
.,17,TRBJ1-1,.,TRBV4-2,CASSQVGHRAMNTEAFF,TGTGCCAGCAGCCAAGTGGGCCACAGGGCCATGAACACTGAAGCTTTCTTT
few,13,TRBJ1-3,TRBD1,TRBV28,CASRRQGPNTIYF,TGTGCCAGCAGGAGACAGGGCCCGAACACCATATATTTT
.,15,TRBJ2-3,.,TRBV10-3,CAISSGGTSTDTQYF,TGTGCCATCTCGTCAGGGGGGACTAGCACAGATACGCAGTATTTT
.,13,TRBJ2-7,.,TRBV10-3,CAINTGSGYEQYF,TGTGCCATCAATACCGGGAGCGGCTACGAGCAGTACTTC
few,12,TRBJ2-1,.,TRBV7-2,CASSHNAEGQFF,TGTGCCAGCAGCCACAACGCGGAAGGACAGTTCTTC
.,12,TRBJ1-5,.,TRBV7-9,CASTSLGQPQHF,TGTGCCAGCACTAGCTTGGGTCAGCCCCAGCATTTT
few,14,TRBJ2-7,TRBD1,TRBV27,CASSFGDRGGEQYF,TGTGCCAGCAGTTTCGGGGACAGGGGAGGCGAGCAGTACTTC
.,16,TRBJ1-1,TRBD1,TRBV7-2,CASSSRWDRENTEAFF,TGTGCCAGCAGCTCCCGGTGGGACAGGGAGAACACTGAAGCTTTCTTT
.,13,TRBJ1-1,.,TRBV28,CAVWLRGNTEAFF,TGTGCCGTATGGTTGCGGGGGAACACTGAAGCTTTCTTT
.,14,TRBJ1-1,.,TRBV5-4,CASSLSTGNTEAFF,TGTGCCAGCAGCTTGTCCACAGGGAACACTGAAGCTTTCTTT
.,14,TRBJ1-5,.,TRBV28,CASSLGAGEQPQHF,TGTGCCAGCAGTTTAGGGGCAGGGGAACAGCCCCAGCATTTT
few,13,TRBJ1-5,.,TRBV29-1,CKPPGSDNQPQHF,TGTAAACCCCCAGGGTCGGACAATCAGCCCCAGCATTTT
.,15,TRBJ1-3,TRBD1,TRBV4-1,CASSPDRVSGNTIYF,TGCGCCAGCAGCCCAGACAGGGTTTCTGGAAACACCATATATTTT
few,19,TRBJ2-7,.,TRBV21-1,CASSPKDRDGLTAPGEQYF,TGTGCCAGCAGCCCCAAGGACAGGGACGGGCTAACCGCCCCGGGCGAGCAGTACTTC
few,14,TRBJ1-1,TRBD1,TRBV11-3,CASSPTGRGTEAFF,TGTGCCAGCAGCCCGACAGGGCGGGGAACTGAAGCTTTCTTT
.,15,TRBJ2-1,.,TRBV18,CASSPTGSSYNEQFF,TGTGCCAGCTCACCAACGGGGAGCTCCTACAATGAGCAGTTCTTC
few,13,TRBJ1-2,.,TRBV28,CASSTSGIYGYTF,TGTGCCAGCAGCACTAGTGGGATCTATGGCTACACCTTC
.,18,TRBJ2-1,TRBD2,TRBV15,CATSSHGTSGRSYNEQFF,TGTGCCACCAGCAGTCACGGGACTAGCGGGAGGTCCTACAATGAGCAGTTCTTC
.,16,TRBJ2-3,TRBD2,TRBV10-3,CAISGRTSGPTDTQYF,TGTGCCATCAGTGGGAGGACTAGCGGGCCCACAGATACGCAGTATTTT
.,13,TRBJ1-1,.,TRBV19,CASNPAGITQAFF,TGTGCCAGTAATCCAGCAGGGATCACCCAAGCTTTCTTT
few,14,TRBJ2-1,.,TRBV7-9,CASSRGATYNEQFF,TGTGCCAGCAGCCGCGGGGCTACCTACAATGAGCAGTTCTTC
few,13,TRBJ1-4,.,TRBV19,CASSEGGAEKLFF,TGTGCCAGTAGCGAAGGGGGTGCCGAAAAACTGTTTTTT
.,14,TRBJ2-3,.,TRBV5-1,CASSLKTSPDTQYF,TGCGCCAGCAGCTTGAAAACTTCCCCAGATACGCAGTATTTT
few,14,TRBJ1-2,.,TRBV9,CASSVGRGGYGYTF,TGTGCCAGCAGCGTAGGGCGGGGAGGCTATGGCTACACCTTC
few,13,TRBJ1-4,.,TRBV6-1,CASRGPNNEKLFF,TGTGCCAGCAGGGGGCCCAATAATGAAAAACTGTTTTTT
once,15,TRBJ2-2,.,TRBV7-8,CASSLGGRNTGELFF,TGTGCCAGCAGCTTAGGCGGTAGGAACACCGGGGAGCTGTTTTTT
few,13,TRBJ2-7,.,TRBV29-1,CSAWQGSSYEQYF,TGCAGCGCCTGGCAGGGGAGCTCCTACGAGCAGTACTTC
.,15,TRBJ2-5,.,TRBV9,CASSLGPLPQETQYF,TGTGCCAGCAGCCTGGGGCCCCTACCACAAGAGACCCAGTACTTC
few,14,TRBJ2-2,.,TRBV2,CASRGGGQTGELFF,TGTGCCAGCAGAGGGGGGGGGCAGACCGGGGAGCTGTTTTTT
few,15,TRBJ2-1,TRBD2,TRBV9,CASSSAGLDYNEQFF,TGTGCCAGCAGCTCAGCGGGGCTAGACTACAATGAGCAGTTCTTC
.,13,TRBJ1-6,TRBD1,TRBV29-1,CSVATGADSPLHF,TGCAGCGTGGCGACAGGGGCCGATTCACCCCTCCACTTT
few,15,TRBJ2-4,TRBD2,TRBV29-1,CSVEGGLEGWNIQYF,TGCAGCGTTGAAGGGGGACTAGAGGGTTGGAACATTCAGTACTTC
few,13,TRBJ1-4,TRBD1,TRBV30,CAWSVQGNEKLFF,TGTGCCTGGAGTGTACAGGGGAATGAAAAACTGTTTTTT
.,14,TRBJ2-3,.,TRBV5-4,CASSFGTPGDTQYF,TGTGCCAGCAGCTTTGGTACCCCCGGAGATACGCAGTATTTT
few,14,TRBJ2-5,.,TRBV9,CASSVARRAETQYF,TGTGCCAGCAGCGTAGCACGCAGGGCGGAGACCCAGTACTTC
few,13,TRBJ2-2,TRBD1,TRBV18,CASSSQGAGELFF,TGTGCCAGCTCATCCCAGGGGGCCGGGGAGCTGTTTTTT
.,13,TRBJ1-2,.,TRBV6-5,CASSWSGGYGYTF,TGTGCCAGCAGTTGGAGCGGGGGGTATGGCTACACCTTC
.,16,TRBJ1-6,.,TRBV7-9,CASSHLGGIANSPLHF,TGTGCCAGCAGCCATTTAGGGGGAATCGCTAATTCACCCCTCCACTTT
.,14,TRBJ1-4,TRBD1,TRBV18,CASSQDRGFEKLFF,TGTGCCAGCTCACAAGACAGGGGTTTCGAAAAACTGTTTTTT
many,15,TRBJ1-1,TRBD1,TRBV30,CAWSLLGQGNTEAFF,TGTGCCTGGAGTTTGTTGGGACAGGGGAACACTGAAGCTTTCTTT
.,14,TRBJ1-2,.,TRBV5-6,CASSPRGFSYGYTF,TGTGCCAGCAGCCCGCGGGGGTTCAGCTATGGCTACACCTTC
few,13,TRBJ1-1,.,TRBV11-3,CASSLDTGSAAFF,TGTGCCAGCAGCTTAGATACAGGGTCCGCAGCTTTCTTT
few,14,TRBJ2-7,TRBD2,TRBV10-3,CAIKSGLAGAEQYF,TGTGCCATCAAATCGGGACTAGCGGGAGCCGAGCAGTACTTC
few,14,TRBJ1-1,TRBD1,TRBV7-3,CASSRDSQTTEAFF,TGTGCCAGCAGCCGGGACAGCCAGACCACTGAAGCTTTCTTT
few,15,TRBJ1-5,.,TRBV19,CASRRNAYSNQPQHF,TGTGCCAGTAGGCGGAATGCTTATAGCAATCAGCCCCAGCATTTT